Sequencing of this T cell receptor beta chain was carried out in a study of T cells after yellow fever vaccination. Study in general: SMART-Seq v4 Ultra Low Input prepared the low-cell-number fractions. Broader study findings: Only a small proportion of the clonotypes turned up in both the CD4 and the CD8 compartments, likely arising from convergent recombination. Reappearance after the booster was observed for most primary-vaccination clones (around 96% CD4, less than 90% CD8).

This clonotype was found many times. Its antigen is not known. TCRdb recomputed calls from the 5' RACE reads with MiXCR, one row per CDR3 protein. The sample comprises 250,000 to 400,000 distinct CDR3 sequences, roughly 4.3% of which are singletons, and 20% to 25% rests with the top ten. The CDR3 sequence is 16 residues long. CDR1 is SGHTA and CDR2 is FQGNSA in the germline V gene. V lost 5 bases and J 0 bases, leaving 15 bases between the germline ends. The material was PBMCs, obtained 5 days after the yellow fever booster vaccination. The sequence came from a young man who received the YFV17D yellow fever vaccine. This chain links TRBV7-2 with TRBJ2-3, with D hard to call. CDR3 sequence: CASSPRLQTSTDTQYF. CDR3 nucleotide sequence: TGTGCCAGCAGCCCCCGACTGCAGACTAGCACAGATACGCAGTATTTT.